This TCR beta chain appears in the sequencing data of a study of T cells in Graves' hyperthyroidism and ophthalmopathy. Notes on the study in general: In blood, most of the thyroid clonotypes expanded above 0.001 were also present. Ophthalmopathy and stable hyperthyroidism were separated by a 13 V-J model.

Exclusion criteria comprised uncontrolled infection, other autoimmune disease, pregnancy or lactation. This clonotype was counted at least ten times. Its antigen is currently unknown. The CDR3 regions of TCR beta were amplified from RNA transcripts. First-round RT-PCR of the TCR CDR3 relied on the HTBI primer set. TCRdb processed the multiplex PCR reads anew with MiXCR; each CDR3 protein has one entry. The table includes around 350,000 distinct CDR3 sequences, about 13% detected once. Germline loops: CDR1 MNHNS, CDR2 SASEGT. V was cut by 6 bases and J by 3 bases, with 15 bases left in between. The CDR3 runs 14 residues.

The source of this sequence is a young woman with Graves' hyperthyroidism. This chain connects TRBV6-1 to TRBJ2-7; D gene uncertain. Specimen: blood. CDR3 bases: TGTGCCAGCAGCACCGGCCGCAGGTACTACGAGCAGTACTTC. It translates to CASSTGRRYYEQYF.